The present entry profiles one TCR beta chain with its context. Clones were read by immunoSEQ multiplex PCR, and TCRdb kept only the in-frame ones, dropping some. The sample yields some 2.4 million clones, approximately 94% seen once. Between the trimmed V and J ends, which lost 5 bases and 2 bases, there was a span of 18 bases. Germline CDR1 reads MNHNY; CDR2 reads SVGAGI (reference sequence). CDR3 length: 16 amino acids. These data belong to a study of shared clonotypes between healthy human individuals. The receptor comes from a man in his late teens or twenties in good health. Some clones in this sample may be carry-over from other donors' samples. The specimen sequenced was naive CD4+ T cells from PBMCs. As for subset: CD45RA+ positively selected. This rearrangement joins TRBV6-6 to TRBJ1-2; D is undetermined. CDR3 nucleotide sequence: TGTGCCAGCAGTAGCTACAGCCACCCGGCAAACTATGGCTACACCTTC. Its protein is CASSSYSHPANYGYTF.